The 7 T cell receptor beta chains in this list originate from one sample, sequenced in a study of monozygotic twins with cystic fibrosis. Assay: immunoSEQ multiplex PCR; the TCRdb copy retains only in-frame clones and omits some. The data contain around 30,000 clones, over 80% of them singletons. Sequencing input: blood. These TCRs come from a girl between 2 and 10 years old with cystic fibrosis.

This chain joins TRBV28 and TRBJ1-6, with a possible D match to TRBD1 (6 bases). The CDR3 totals 13 residues. V dropped 6 bases and J dropped 6 bases, with 9 bases sitting between them. Germline CDR1 MDHEN, CDR2 SYDVKM. The CDR3 region has the DNA TGTGCCAGCAGAGGGGGATTTAATTCACCCCTCCACTTT. Its protein product is CASRGGFNSPLHF.

The V call is TRBV5-4, the J call TRBJ2-3, with 9 bases fitting TRBD2. The ends lost 2 bases at V and 5 bases at J; junction bases unmatched: 3. This CDR3 is 14 amino acids long. Per the germline V gene, CDR1 is SGHNT and CDR2 is YYREEE (reference sequence). CDR3 residues: CASSFSGRGDTQYF. The DNA for the CDR3 is TGTGCCAGCAGCTTTAGCGGGAGAGGAGATACGCAGTATTTT.

The chain recombines TRBV19 with TRBJ2-1; TRBD1 aligns across 12 bases. Germline V gives CDR1 LNHDA, CDR2 SQIVND (reference sequence). Germline trimming cut 6 bases from V and 7 bases from J; bases unmatched to any gene: 13. The CDR3 totals 17 residues. Written as DNA, the CDR3 is TGTGCCAGTAGATGGATATGGGGACAGGGGGCAGCGAATGAGCAGTTCTTC. This encodes CASRWIWGQGAANEQFF.

The chain recombines TRBV7-8 with TRBJ2-7; TRBD2 aligns across 11 bases. The germline CDR1 and CDR2 sequences are SGHVS and FQNEAQ. With V trimmed by 4 bases and J by 1 base, 6 bases remained unmatched. This CDR3 contains 16 residues. The CDR3 loop reads CASSSVLAGESYEQYF. For the CDR3, the DNA is TGTGCCAGCAGCTCTGTACTAGCGGGAGAGTCCTACGAGCAGTACTTC.

This chain connects TRBV2 to TRBJ1-4, with a tentative D call TRBD1 (5 bases). Trimming removed 3 bases from V and 3 bases from J, with 14 bases in between. The CDR3 is 16 residues long. Germline V CDR1 and CDR2: SNHLY, FYNNEI. The CDR3 DNA sequence: TGTGCCAGCAGTGACCTCCATGCGGGGCCTAATGAAAAACTGTTTTTT. Residues: CASSDLHAGPNEKLFF.

The chain uses TRBV27 and TRBJ2-5; 10 bases map to TRBD2. J gave up 4 bases and V 5 bases, and 10 bases lay outside the gene matches. Germline CDR1 and CDR2: MNHEY and SMNVEV (reference sequence). CDR3 length: 16 residues. The CDR3 nucleotides are TGTGCCAGCAGTCCGGTGGAGCGGGAGGGCCGAGAGACCCAGTACTTC. Translation: CASSPVEREGRETQYF.

The chain has TRBV18 and TRBJ1-1; D is uncertain. This CDR3 spans 13 amino acids. V was trimmed by 5 bases and J by 1 base, leaving 8 bases between them. CDR1 is KGHSH, CDR2 LQKENI, per germline. The CDR3 coding sequence is TGTGCCAGCTCAAAGGACTGGAACACTGAAGCTTTCTTT. It translates to CASSKDWNTEAFF.